This entry describes one T cell receptor (beta chain). In the study's own analysis: Estimation of nucleated cell counts relied on the amplification of reference gene primers. Assay used: immunoSEQ multiplex PCR; TCRdb lists only in-frame clones, some missing. Clone size and V and J calls were adopted from that table, with D and trimming inferred from the DNA. The data show about 120,000 clones, over 75% seen once. The data stem from a study of blood T cell repertoires in COVID-19. Across the whole study: COVID-19 samples from acute and convalescent phases originated in the United States, Italy and Spain. In each case, the material was cDNA or gDNA derived from T cells, B-cell-depleted T cells, or PBMCs.

V shed 3 bases, J shed 1 base, and the junction held 9 bases outside the gene matches. The germline gives CDR1 DFQATT, CDR2 SNEGSKA (reference sequence). This CDR3 has 17 residues. The chain couples TRBV20-1 to TRBJ2-1; 10 bases map to TRBD2. This TCR derives from a woman of 80 years or more with acute or convalescent COVID-19. Source material: peripheral blood. As DNA, the CDR3 is TGCAGTGCTAGTTCCAGCGGGGGGGCTGAATCCTACAATGAGCAGTTCTTC. It codes for CSASSSGGAESYNEQFF.